These 28 T cell receptor beta chains share one sample of origin, sequenced in a study of post-analysis software for immune sequencing data (dated by TCRdb to the mid-2010s). What the study reported, not specific to this receptor: About five TRBV segments, including TRBV5-6, TRBV5-1 and TRBV20-1, were significantly more frequent in patients than controls.

The library was generated by PCR. This sample was sequenced with an Illumina HiSeq 2500. To reduce PCR and sequencing biases, unique molecular identifiers were built into the TCR beta cDNA libraries. In TCRdb, the public reads were trimmed at Q25 with fastp and aligned with MiXCR, with productive beta chains retained. Each entry is one CDR3 protein sequence, shown with its most common DNA and genes. The sample table records approximately 350,000 distinct CDR3 sequences; approximately 33% of these occur just once. The top ten hold roughly 12% of the sample. Their antigens are not known. The sequenced material came from blood. Receptors originate from a girl between 10 and 17 years old with multiple sclerosis.

In this sample, this clonotype turned up many times. The rearrangement joins TRBV4-3 to TRBJ2-7; the D gene is possibly TRBD2 (6 bases). The DNA end favors TRBJ2-5, so the J call may be wrong. The CDR3 has 13 residues. Per germline, CDR1 LGHNA and CDR2 YSLEER. CDR3 in DNA: TGCGCCAGCAGCCACCGGGAGAGGGAGACCCAGTACTTC. This translates into CASSHRERETQYF.

Many counts were recorded for this clonotype. The chain uses TRBV3-1 and TRBJ2-7, with no clear D. Per germline, CDR1 LGHDT and CDR2 YNNKEL (reference sequence). This CDR3 contains 11 residues. Trimming removed 3 bases at V and 5 bases at J, with 5 bases between. The CDR3 spells CASSQTNEQYF. In DNA, the CDR3 is TGTGCCAGCAGCCAGACAAACGAGCAGTACTTC.

V and J are TRBV7-2 and TRBJ2-7; TRBD1 matches at 9 bases. This CDR3 region has 15 residues. CDR1 is SGHTA, CDR2 FQGNSA, per germline. V gave up 5 bases and J gave up 3 bases; unmatched junction bases: 8. In nucleotides, the CDR3 is TGTGCCAGCAGCCCCCTCCAGGGACAGGGCTACGAGCAGTACTTC. It yields the protein CASSPLQGQGYEQYF.

This clonotype has a handful of counts. The chain links TRBV6-5 to TRBJ2-5; no clear D gene. The V end was cut by 2 bases, the J end by 4 bases, with 17 bases between. This CDR3 region has 16 residues. CDR1 MNHEY and CDR2 SVGAGI come from the germline V gene. In DNA, the CDR3 is TGTGCCAGCAGTTACGAGTTGGCAGCCCTCCCAGAGACCCAGTACTTC. Translating gives CASSYELAALPETQYF.

CDR3 DNA: TGTGCCAGCAGGGAAAACACGGAGACCCAGTACTTC. Translating gives CASRENTETQYF. The genes are TRBV2 and TRBJ2-5; D is unresolved. V was trimmed by 6 bases and J by 5 bases, leaving 10 bases between them. The CDR3 spans 12 residues. Per the germline V gene, CDR1 is SNHLY and CDR2 is FYNNEI.

There are a few counts of this clonotype. The V and J genes are TRBV5-1 and TRBJ2-3; a weak D match, TRBD2 (6 bases). The V gene lost 4 bases and the J gene lost 5 bases, with 17 bases spanning the gap. CDR1 is SGHRS and CDR2 is YFSETQ in the germline V gene. The CDR3 has 15 amino acids. This CDR3 reads CASSNGGTAEDTQYF. CDR3 coding DNA: TGCGCCAGCAGCAACGGAGGGACGGCAGAAGATACGCAGTATTTT.

V and J are TRBV20-1 and TRBJ2-1; 13 bases line up with TRBD2. The ends lost 8 bases at V and 10 bases at J; junction bases unmatched: 2. CDR1 is DFQATT, CDR2 SNEGSKA, per germline (reference sequence). The CDR3 runs 11 residues. The CDR3 region is CSTTSGGEQFF. The CDR3 DNA sequence: TGCAGTACGACTAGCGGGGGGGAGCAGTTCTTC.

The CDR3 coding sequence is TGTGCCAGCAGCCAAGGCACTAGCGGGGCCTGGGAGCAGTACTTC. Protein product: CASSQGTSGAWEQYF. The genes are TRBV3-1 and TRBJ2-5; 10 nucleotides agree with TRBD2. Germline V CDR1 and CDR2: LGHDT, YNNKEL (reference sequence). CDR3 length equals 15 residues. V dropped 1 base and J dropped 11; count of bases not matched to a gene: 10.

The V gene is TRBV9, the J gene TRBJ1-2; 7 bases align to TRBD1. Germline CDR1 and CDR2: SGDLS and YYNGEE. The V and J ends lost 4 bases and 4 bases, in that order; junction bases with no gene match: 7. The CDR3 has 14 amino acids. CDR3 nucleotide sequence: TGTGCCAGCAGCCGGGACAGCTTACTCTATGGCTACACCTTC. It encodes CASSRDSLLYGYTF.

The gene calls are TRBV29-1 and TRBJ2-2; possible D gene TRBD2, 7 bases. This CDR3 comprises 14 residues. V was pared by 4 bases and J by 4 bases, with 13 bases between. Germline V gene lookup returns CDR1 SQVTM and CDR2 ANQGSEA. The CDR3 region is CSVAGGRGTGELFF. The CDR3 DNA is TGCAGCGTTGCCGGGGGGCGCGGCACCGGGGAGCTGTTTTTT.

This clonotype appeared many times. The V and J genes are TRBV10-3 and TRBJ2-6; D is unresolved. This CDR3 contains 16 residues. The germline CDR1 and CDR2 sequences are ENHRY and SYGVKD. V was trimmed by 4 bases and J by 0 bases, leaving 10 bases between them. Here the CDR3 DNA reads TGTGCCATCAGTGGGACGGCGAGCTCTGGGGCCAACGTCCTGACTTTC. Translating it yields CAISGTASSGANVLTF.

In its sample, this clonotype was seen many times. Germline and junction disagree at one end, which may indicate a read error. The chain couples TRBV5-1 to TRBJ2-3, with 7 bases that match TRBD1. Germline values: CDR1 SGHRS, CDR2 YFSETQ. The CDR3 runs 14 residues. Here the CDR3 DNA reads TGTGCCAGCAGCACTGGACAGGGCACAGATACGCAGTATTTT. This translates into CASSTGQGTDTQYF.

The V and J genes are TRBV12-3 or TRBV12-4 and TRBJ1-2; D is unresolved. Trimming removed 6 bases from V and 8 bases from J, with 16 bases in between. The CDR3 runs 13 residues. CDR3 sequence reads: CASRSTTSGGYTF. The CDR3 DNA sequence: TGTGCCAGCAGATCTACCACCTCGGGCGGCTACACCTTC.

This clonotype turned up a few times. V usage is TRBV7-2 and J usage is TRBJ1-2, with D hard to call. V was trimmed by 2 bases and J by 8 bases, leaving 18 bases between them. Looked up from germline, CDR1 is SGHTA and CDR2 is FQGNSA. CDR3 length: 15 residues. CDR3 nucleotides: TGTGCCAGCAGCTTAAGTTCGGACCCCGGTGGAGGCTACACCTTC. This translates into CASSLSSDPGGGYTF.

This chain uses TRBV6-5 with TRBJ2-5; 7 positions match TRBD2. This CDR3 spans 17 amino acids. V was clipped by 5 bases and J by 2 bases; unmatched bases: 14. The germline gives CDR1 MNHEY, CDR2 SVGAGI. CDR3 DNA: TGTGCCAGCAGTCTATCCCCGGGGAGCGGGGAACAAGAGACCCAGTACTTC. It specifies CASSLSPGSGEQETQYF.

The V call is TRBV6-2 or TRBV6-3, the J call TRBJ2-7, with unresolved D. V gave up 8 bases and J gave up 3 bases, with 8 bases separating them. Per the germline V gene, CDR1 is MNHEY and CDR2 is SVGEGT. The CDR3 spans 11 residues. In nucleotides, the CDR3 is TGTGCCAGCGGGCTTTTCTACGAGCAGTACTTC. It codes for CASGLFYEQYF.

CDR3 bases: TGTGCCAGCAGCGAACGGGACTACGAGCAGTACTTC. Translating it yields CASSERDYEQYF. The V gene is TRBV7-2, the J gene TRBJ2-7; D is possibly TRBD2 (5 bases). V lost 5 bases to trimming and J lost 3 bases, with 8 bases between them. The CDR3 has 12 residues. Germline-derived CDR1 and CDR2 are SGHTA and FQGNSA. Based on the CDR3 plus reference TRBV7-2 and TRBJ2-7, the full variable domain is GAGVSQSPSNKVTEKGKDVELRCDPISGHTALYWYRQSLGQGLEFLIYFQGNSAPDKSGLPSDRFSAERTGGSVSTLTIQRTQQEDSAVYLCASSERDYEQYFGPGTRLTVT.

The rearrangement joins TRBV20-1 to TRBJ2-3, with TRBD2 matching 9 bases. The germline CDR1 and CDR2 sequences are DFQATT and SNEGSKA (reference sequence). The CDR3 extends over 16 amino acids. J lost 2 bases, V lost 2 bases, and 8 bases had no gene match. CDR3 DNA: TGCAGTGCTAGACTAGCGGGGAGAACAGTCACAGATACGCAGTATTTT. Translation: CSARLAGRTVTDTQYF.

V usage is TRBV5-1 and J usage is TRBJ2-1; D not certain. This CDR3 spans 14 amino acids. V was shortened by 0 bases and J by 5 bases, with 9 bases between the two germline ends. CDR1 SGHRS and CDR2 YFSETQ come from the germline V gene. The CDR3 sequence: CASSLGRVDNEQFF. CDR3 DNA sequence: TGCGCCAGCAGCTTGGGTCGGGTCGACAATGAGCAGTTCTTC.

This chain connects TRBV28 to TRBJ2-2; TRBD1 matches at 10 bases. The CDR3 is 17 amino acids. CDR1 is MDHEN and CDR2 is SYDVKM in the germline V gene. V dropped 3 bases and J dropped 4; count of bases not matched to a gene: 8. The CDR3 protein is CASSFPPDRGPTGELFF. CDR3 sequence (DNA): TGTGCCAGCAGTTTCCCTCCTGACAGGGGGCCCACCGGGGAGCTGTTTTTT.

The sample holds a few counts of this clonotype. J is TRBJ2-7 and V is TRBV7-8, with D unresolved. CDR1 and CDR2 from the germline V gene are SGHVS and FQNEAQ. The CDR3 runs to 12 residues. Trimming cost V 2 bases and J 2 bases, with 4 bases left between them. CDR3 sequence reads: CASSLPTYEQYF. The CDR3, as DNA: TGTGCCAGCAGCTTACCGACCTACGAGCAGTACTTC.

J is TRBJ1-5 and V is TRBV28, with D maybe TRBD1 (6 bases). Trimming shortened V by 0 bases and J by 2 bases, and 11 bases separated the two germline ends. The CDR3 is 16 residues long. Germline lookup yields CDR1 MDHEN and CDR2 SYDVKM. The DNA for the CDR3 is TGTGCCAGCAGTTTATGGGGGGGCGCGGGCAATCAGCCCCAGCATTTT. Protein product: CASSLWGGAGNQPQHF.

With respect to this clonotype: Possible read error: a much larger clone is one base away. V gene TRBV20-1 combines with J gene TRBJ2-1; 8 positions agree with TRBD1. The germline gives CDR1 DFQATT, CDR2 SNEGSKA (reference sequence). The CDR3 runs to 17 residues. For the CDR3, the DNA is TGCAGTGCTAGAGCCCCGACAGGGGTCAGCTCCCACAATGAGCAGTTCTTC. Protein: CSARAPTGVSSHNEQFF.

This clonotype was found a few times. The chain's CDR3 is CASSLQARRYEQYF. The CDR3 DNA reads as TGTGCCAGCAGCTTGCAAGCCAGGAGATACGAGCAGTACTTC. This chain connects TRBV5-5 to TRBJ2-5; D not certain. The tail of the sequence fits TRBJ2-7 better, so the J call may be wrong. CDR3 size: 14 residues. The V gene's germline CDR1 is SGHKS and CDR2 YYEKEE (reference sequence).

This rearrangement joins TRBV27 to TRBJ2-1; D gene ambiguous. This CDR3 has 14 residues. With 0 bases removed from V and 7 bases from J, the gap between germline ends came to 10 bases. Looked up from germline, CDR1 is MNHEY and CDR2 is SMNVEV (reference sequence). CDR3 coding DNA: TGTGCCAGCAGTTTATCGTTGGTGTGGAATGAGCAGTTCTTC. Translating gives CASSLSLVWNEQFF.

A remark on this clonotype: A read error may produce the germline difference seen at one junction end. The rearrangement joins TRBV5-1 to TRBJ2-1; TRBD2 aligns across 9 bases. This CDR3 is built from 15 residues. The germline CDR1 and CDR2 sequences are SGHRS and YFSETQ. CDR3 DNA sequence: TGCGCCAACAGCCTATTAGCGGGGGACTACAATGAGCAGTTCTTC. Translating gives CANSLLAGDYNEQFF. Full variable domain (rest looked up from reference TRBV5-1 and TRBJ2-1): KAGVTQTPRYLIKTRGQQVTLSCSPISGHRSVSWYQQTPGQGLQFLFEYFSETQRNKGNFPGRFSGRQFSNSRSEMNVSTLELGDSALYLCANSLLAGDYNEQFFGPGTRLTVL.

J is TRBJ1-4 and V is TRBV7-9; 7 positions agree with TRBD1. Germline values: CDR1 SEHNR, CDR2 FQNEAQ (reference sequence). Trimming cost V 5 bases and J 7 bases; bases outside gene matches: 7. The CDR3 is 14 amino acids. The CDR3 coding sequence is TGTGCCAGCAGCATGGACAGGAGGGGTGAAAAACTGTTTTTT. It codes for CASSMDRRGEKLFF.

This clonotype appeared a single time. The V gene is TRBV6-4, the J gene TRBJ1-2, with D unresolved. The V gene lost 6 bases and the J gene lost 0 bases, with 14 bases spanning the gap. Looked up from germline, CDR1 is MRHNA and CDR2 is SNTAGT. This CDR3 region has 15 residues. The CDR3 loop is CASRYRGGTNYGYTF. In nucleotides, the CDR3 is TGTGCCAGCAGGTATCGGGGAGGGACTAACTATGGCTACACCTTC.